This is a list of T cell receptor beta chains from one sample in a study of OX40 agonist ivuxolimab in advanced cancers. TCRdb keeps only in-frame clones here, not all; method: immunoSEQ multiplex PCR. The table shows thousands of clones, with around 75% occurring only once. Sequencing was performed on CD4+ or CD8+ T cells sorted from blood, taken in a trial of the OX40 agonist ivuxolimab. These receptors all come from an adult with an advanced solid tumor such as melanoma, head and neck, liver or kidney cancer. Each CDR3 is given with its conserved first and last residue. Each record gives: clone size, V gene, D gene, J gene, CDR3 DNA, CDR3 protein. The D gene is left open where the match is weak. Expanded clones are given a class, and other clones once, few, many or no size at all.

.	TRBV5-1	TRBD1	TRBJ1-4	TGCGCCAGCAGCTTGACAGGGGTACAGGAAAAACTGTTTTTT	CASSLTGVQEKLFF
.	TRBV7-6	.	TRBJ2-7	TGTGCCAGCAGCTGGCGGGTCAACCTCCACGAGCAGTACTTC	CASSWRVNLHEQYF
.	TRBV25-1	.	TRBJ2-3	TGTGCCAGCAGTGAATACAGCCTAACAGATACGCAGTATTTT	CASSEYSLTDTQYF
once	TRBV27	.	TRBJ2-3	TGTGCCGTCCTAGGTTCCGGGCACAGGGGCACAGATACGCAGTATTTT	CAVLGSGHRGTDTQYF
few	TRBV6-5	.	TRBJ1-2	TGTGCCAGCAGTTACTCGCTGAGGGGGTTCTCTGGCTACACCTTC	CASSYSLRGFSGYTF
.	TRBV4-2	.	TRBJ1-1	TGTGCCAGCAGCCAAGAGATACTCTCCATGAACACTGAAGCTTTCTTT	CASSQEILSMNTEAFF
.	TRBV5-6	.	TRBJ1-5	TGTGCCAGCAGCTTGGGGGGGTCTCAGCCCCAGCATTTT	CASSLGGSQPQHF
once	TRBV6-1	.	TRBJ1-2	TGTGCCAGCAGTGAAGCGGACAACTATGGCTACACCTTC	CASSEADNYGYTF
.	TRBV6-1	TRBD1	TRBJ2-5	TGTGCCAGCAGTGAGACATCGGGACAGGGACAAGAGACCCAGTACTTC	CASSETSGQGQETQYF
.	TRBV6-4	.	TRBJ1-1	TGTGCCAGCAGTGAGGGGAGTAACACTGAAGCCTTCTTT	CASSEGSNTEAFF
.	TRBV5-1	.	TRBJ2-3	TGCGCCAGCAGCTTGGCGGGGGCCCTAAGCACAGATACGCAGTATTTT	CASSLAGALSTDTQYF